This TCR beta chain was found in a study of cytomegalovirus exposure and HLA in healthy donors. V was shortened by 3 bases and J by 8 bases, with 10 bases between the two germline ends. Germline loops: CDR1 MGHDK, CDR2 SYGVNS. This CDR3 has 13 residues. PCR amplification relied on 60 Vbeta primers (plus 13 Jbeta primers). Assay: immunoSEQ multiplex PCR; the TCRdb copy retains only in-frame clones and omits some. The sample contains roughly 190,000 clones, 79% of which appear only once. Regarding the study as a whole: Earlier results showed most TCR beta V segments being productive about 87% or about 30% of the time.

With regard to this clone: Its antigen remains unknown.

The chain joins TRBV25-1 to TRBJ1-4, with D unclear. The sample consisted of PBMCs. The source of this sequence is a woman younger than 35 in good health and CMV-seronegative. CDR3 sequence reads: CASSDPDGEKLFF. For the CDR3, the DNA is TGTGCCAGCAGTGACCCCGACGGGGAAAAACTGTTTTTT.